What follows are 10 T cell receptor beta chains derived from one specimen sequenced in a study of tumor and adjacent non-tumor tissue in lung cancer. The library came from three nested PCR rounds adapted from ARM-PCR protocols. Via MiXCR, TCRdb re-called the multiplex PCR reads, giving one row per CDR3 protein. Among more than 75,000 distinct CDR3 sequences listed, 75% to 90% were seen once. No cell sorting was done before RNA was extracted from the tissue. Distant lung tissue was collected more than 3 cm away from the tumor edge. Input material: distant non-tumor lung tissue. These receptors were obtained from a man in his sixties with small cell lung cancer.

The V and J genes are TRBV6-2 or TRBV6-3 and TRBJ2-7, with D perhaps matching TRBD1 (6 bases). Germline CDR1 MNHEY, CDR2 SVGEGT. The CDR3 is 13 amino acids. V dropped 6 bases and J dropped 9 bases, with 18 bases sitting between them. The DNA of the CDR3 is TGTGCCAGCAGCCTGGACAGCTCCTACAGGCAGTACGTC. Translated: CASSLDSSYRQYV.

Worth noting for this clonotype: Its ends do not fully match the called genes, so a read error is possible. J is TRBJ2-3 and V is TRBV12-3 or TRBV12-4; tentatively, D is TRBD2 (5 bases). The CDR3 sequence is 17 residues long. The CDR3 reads CASSLRLVGVGTDTQYF. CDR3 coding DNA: TGTGCCAGCAGTTTAAGGCTAGTGGGAGTAGGCACAGATACACAGTATTTT.

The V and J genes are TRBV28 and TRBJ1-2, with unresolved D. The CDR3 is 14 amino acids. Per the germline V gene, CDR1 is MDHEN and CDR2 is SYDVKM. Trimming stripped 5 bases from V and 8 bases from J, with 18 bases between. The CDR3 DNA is TGTGCCAGCAGTCGCGTCAGAGCTTCACGGGGCTACACCTTC. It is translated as CASSRVRASRGYTF.

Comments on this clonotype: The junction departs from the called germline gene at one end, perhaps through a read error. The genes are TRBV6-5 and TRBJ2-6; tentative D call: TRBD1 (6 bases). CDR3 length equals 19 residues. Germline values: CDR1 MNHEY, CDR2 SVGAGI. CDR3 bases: TGTGCCTGCAGTTACTACCAGGGGAGCTCCCCCTCTGGGGCCAACGTCCTGACTTTC. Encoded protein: CACSYYQGSSPSGANVLTF.

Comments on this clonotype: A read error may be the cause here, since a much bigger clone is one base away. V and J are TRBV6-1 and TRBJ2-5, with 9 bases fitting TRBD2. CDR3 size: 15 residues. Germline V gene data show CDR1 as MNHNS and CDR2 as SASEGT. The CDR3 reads CVSRDWASGKETQYF. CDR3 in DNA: TGTGTCAGCAGGGATTGGGCTAGCGGGAAAGAGACCCAGTACTTC.

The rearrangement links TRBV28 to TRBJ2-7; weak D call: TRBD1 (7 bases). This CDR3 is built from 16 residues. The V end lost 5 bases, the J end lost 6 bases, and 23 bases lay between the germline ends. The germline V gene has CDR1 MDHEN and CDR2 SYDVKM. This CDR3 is CASSPTGTGPCGEQYF. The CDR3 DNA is TGTGCCAGCAGTCCGACAGGGACTGGGCCCTGCGGCGAGCAGTACTTC.

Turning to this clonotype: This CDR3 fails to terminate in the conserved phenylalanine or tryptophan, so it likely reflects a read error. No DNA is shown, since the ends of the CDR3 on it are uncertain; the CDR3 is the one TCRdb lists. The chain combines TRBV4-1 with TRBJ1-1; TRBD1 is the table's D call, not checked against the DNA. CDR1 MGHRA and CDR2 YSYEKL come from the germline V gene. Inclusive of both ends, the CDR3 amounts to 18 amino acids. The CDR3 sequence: CASSQGISRRQLNTEALS.

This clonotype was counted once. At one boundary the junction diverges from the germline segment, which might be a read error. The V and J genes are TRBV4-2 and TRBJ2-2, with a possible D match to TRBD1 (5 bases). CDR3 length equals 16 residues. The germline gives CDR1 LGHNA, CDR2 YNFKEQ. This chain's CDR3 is CANRQDLRTNNGELFF. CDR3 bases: TGTGCCAACAGGCAAGATCTGAGGACCAACAACGGGGAGCTGTTTTTT.

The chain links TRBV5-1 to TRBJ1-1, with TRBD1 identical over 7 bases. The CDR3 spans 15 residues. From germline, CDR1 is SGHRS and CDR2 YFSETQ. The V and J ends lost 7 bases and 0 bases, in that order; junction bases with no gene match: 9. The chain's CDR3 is CASCSIQGMNTEAFF. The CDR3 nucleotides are TGCGCCAGCTGCTCGATACAGGGGATGAACACTGAAGCTTTCTTT.

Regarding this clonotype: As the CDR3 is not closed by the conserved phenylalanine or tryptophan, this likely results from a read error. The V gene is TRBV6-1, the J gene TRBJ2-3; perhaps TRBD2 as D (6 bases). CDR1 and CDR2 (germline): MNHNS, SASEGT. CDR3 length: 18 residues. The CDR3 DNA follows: TGCGCCAGCAGCTCCCTAGGGGCGGGACTCTTGGTCTCGGAGCAGCAGTATGTT. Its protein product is CASSSLGAGLLVSEQQYV.